This T cell receptor beta chain was identified in a study of HIV-infected children after antiretroviral therapy interruption. Study at large: Samples from the continuous-treatment group were taken at weeks 0, 48 and 150.

The TCR library was built from RNA with a 3' RACE protocol and unique molecular identifiers. TCRdb called the 3' RACE reads again in MiXCR, with one record for every CDR3 protein. The top ten hold more than 0.95% of the sample, which has more than 85,000 distinct CDR3 sequences, roughly 6.4% seen once. Described treatment: PENTA 11 planned treatment interruption arm or continuous ART arm. CDR3 length: 14 residues. V lost 2 bases and J 0 bases, leaving 8 bases between the germline ends. CDR1 is SQVTM, CDR2 ANQGSEA, per germline. A single count supports this clonotype. This chain links TRBV29-1 with TRBJ2-4, with unresolved D. The sample in question was CD45RA+ CD4+ T cells from PBMCs, pooled from several time points, obtained from a donor given antiretroviral therapy, either interrupted or continuous. Subset specified: naive CD4+ CD45RA+ CD45RO- T cells. The source of this sequence is a pool of human donors with HIV. CDR3 DNA sequence: TGCAGCGTTGAAACAGTTTTAGCCAAAAACATTCAGTACTTC. Amino acids: CSVETVLAKNIQYF.